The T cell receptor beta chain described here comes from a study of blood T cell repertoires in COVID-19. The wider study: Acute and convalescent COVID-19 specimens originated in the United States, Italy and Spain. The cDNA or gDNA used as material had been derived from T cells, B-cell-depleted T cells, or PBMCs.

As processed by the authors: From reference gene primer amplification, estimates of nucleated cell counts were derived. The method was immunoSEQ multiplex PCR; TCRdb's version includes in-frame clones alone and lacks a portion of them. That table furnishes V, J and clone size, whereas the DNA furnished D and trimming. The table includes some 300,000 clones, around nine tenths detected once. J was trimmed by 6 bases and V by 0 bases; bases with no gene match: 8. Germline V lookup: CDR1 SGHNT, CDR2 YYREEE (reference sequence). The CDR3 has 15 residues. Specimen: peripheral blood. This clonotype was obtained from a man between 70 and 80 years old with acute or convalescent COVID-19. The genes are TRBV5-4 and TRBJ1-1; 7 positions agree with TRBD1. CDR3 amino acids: CASSLEQGVIAEAFF. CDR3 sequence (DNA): TGTGCCAGCAGCTTGGAGCAGGGGGTGATTGCTGAAGCTTTCTTT. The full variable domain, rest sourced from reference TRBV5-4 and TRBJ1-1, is ETGVTQSPTHLIKTRGQQVTLRCSSQSGHNTVSWYQQALGQGPQFIFQYYREEENGRGNFPPRFSGLQFPNYSSELNVNALELDDSALYLCASSLEQGVIAEAFFGQGTRLTVV.